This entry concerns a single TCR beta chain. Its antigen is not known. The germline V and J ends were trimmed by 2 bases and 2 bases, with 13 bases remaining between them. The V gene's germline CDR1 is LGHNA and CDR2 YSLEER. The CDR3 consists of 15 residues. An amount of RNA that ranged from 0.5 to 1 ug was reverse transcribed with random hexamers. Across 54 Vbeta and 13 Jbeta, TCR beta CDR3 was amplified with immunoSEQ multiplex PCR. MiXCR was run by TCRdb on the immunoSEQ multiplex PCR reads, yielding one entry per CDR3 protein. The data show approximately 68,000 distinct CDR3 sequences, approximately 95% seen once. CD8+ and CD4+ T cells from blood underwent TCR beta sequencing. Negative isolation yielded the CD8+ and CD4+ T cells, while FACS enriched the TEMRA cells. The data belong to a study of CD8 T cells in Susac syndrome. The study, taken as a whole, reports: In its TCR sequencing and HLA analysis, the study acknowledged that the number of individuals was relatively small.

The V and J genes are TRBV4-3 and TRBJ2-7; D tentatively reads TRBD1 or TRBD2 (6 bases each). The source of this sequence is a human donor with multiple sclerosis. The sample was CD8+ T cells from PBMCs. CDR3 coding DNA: TGCGCCAGCAGCCAAAGTTGGGGGGCCGCCTACGAGCAGTACTTC. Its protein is CASSQSWGAAYEQYF.